This entry describes one T cell receptor beta chain. No antigen is known for it. These data originate in a study of beta chain features in type 1 diabetes. Study conclusions and caveats: For Type 1 diabetes patients, all four CD4+ subsets carried TCRB CDR3s that were moderately but significantly shorter. VDJ junctions from patients with type 1 diabetes contained fewer insertions and more deletions. Although PCR might favor shorter templates, it would do so equally in patients and controls.

The ends lost 0 bases at V and 5 bases at J; junction bases unmatched: 5. In germline, CDR1 is SGDLS, CDR2 YYNGEE. CDR3 length: 16 residues. TCRB transcripts that were expressed got sequenced, as all of the isolated RNA had been reverse transcribed. TCRdb keeps only in-frame clones here, not all; method: immunoSEQ multiplex PCR. There are 85,000 to 110,000 clones in the sample; roughly 28% occur only once, and 0.5% to 0.6% lies in the top ten. Sequencing was carried out using central memory CD4+ T cells from blood. The TCR sequence derives from a woman aged 18-30 years with type 1 diabetes. This chain connects TRBV9 to TRBJ2-1; TRBD1 matches 10 bases. The CDR3 protein is CASSVGGTGVNNEQFF. In DNA, the CDR3 is TGTGCCAGCAGCGTAGGGGGGACAGGGGTGAACAATGAGCAGTTCTTC.